Following are 28 T cell receptor beta chains from one sample sequenced in a study of cytomegalovirus exposure and HLA in healthy donors. This PCR relied on a set of 60 Vbeta primers and 13 Jbeta primers. Produced via immunoSEQ multiplex PCR; TCRdb's table is partial and in-frame only. Its listing shows roughly 78,000 clones. The sample taken for sequencing was PBMCs. The receptors come from a boy aged 5-17 years in good health and CMV-seronegative.

This chain connects TRBV5-5 to TRBJ1-1; tentative D call: TRBD1 (5 bases). The CDR3 consists of 12 residues. V was shortened by 4 bases and J by 6 bases, with 10 bases between the two germline ends. Germline V lookup: CDR1 SGHKS, CDR2 YYEKEE (reference sequence). The DNA for the CDR3 is TGTGCCAGCAGCGCCCGACAGTCTGAAGCTTTCTTT. It is translated as CASSARQSEAFF.

Comments on this clone: Other DNA sequences in the sample encode the same CDR3. V and J are TRBV29-1 and TRBJ1-1; the D is unclear. Trimming left V 6 bases short and J 0 bases short, with 11 bases between. The CDR3 totals 13 residues. Germline lookup yields CDR1 SQVTM and CDR2 ANQGSEA. This chain's CDR3 is CSVGGRMNTEAFF. CDR3 sequence (DNA): TGCAGCGTGGGCGGGCGGATGAACACTGAAGCTTTCTTT.

The V and J genes are TRBV29-1 and TRBJ1-1; D gene uncertain. Germline CDR1 SQVTM, CDR2 ANQGSEA. Trimming took off 3 bases at V and 1 base at J, with 6 bases between the two ends. The CDR3 contains 12 residues. This CDR3 reads CSVEGRNTEAFF. The CDR3 DNA is TGCAGCGTTGAGGGCAGGAACACTGAAGCTTTCTTT.

The genes are TRBV7-6 and TRBJ1-1, with a possible D match to TRBD1 (6 bases). V shed 6 bases and J shed 1 base, with 9 bases lying between them. The CDR3 has 13 residues. Per germline, CDR1 SGHVS and CDR2 FNYEAQ. The CDR3 DNA reads TGTGCCAGCAGAAGGACAGCGAACACTGAAGCTTTCTTT. It yields the protein CASRRTANTEAFF.

The V call is TRBV6-5, the J call TRBJ1-2; TRBD1 matches at 8 bases. The trim removed 2 bases at V and 6 bases at J, leaving 8 bases unmatched. Germline CDR1 is MNHEY and CDR2 is SVGAGI. This CDR3 comprises 15 residues. The chain's CDR3 is CASSYTQQGVNGYTF. Here the CDR3 DNA reads TGTGCCAGCAGTTACACCCAACAGGGGGTGAATGGCTACACCTTC.

The chain employs TRBV19 and TRBJ2-1; D is possibly TRBD2 (6 bases). This CDR3 has 14 amino acids. Trimming shortened V by 6 bases and J by 0 bases, and 9 bases separated the two germline ends. The germline V gene has CDR1 LNHDA and CDR2 SQIVND (reference sequence). Here the CDR3 DNA reads TGTGCCAGTAGCCTAGCGACCTCCTACAATGAGCAGTTCTTC. Encoded protein: CASSLATSYNEQFF.

V is TRBV18 and J is TRBJ1-1; 9 bases are shared with TRBD1. CDR3 length equals 15 residues. Germline trimming cut 2 bases from V and 6 bases from J; bases unmatched to any gene: 7. The germline V gene has CDR1 KGHSH and CDR2 LQKENI. CDR3 DNA sequence: TGTGCCAGCTCACCAGGGAGGACAGGGGCCTCTGAAGCTTTCTTT. Translation gives CASSPGRTGASEAFF.

V usage is TRBV19 and J usage is TRBJ1-1, with D uncertain. Germline V gives CDR1 LNHDA, CDR2 SQIVND (reference sequence). The V gene lost 3 bases and the J gene lost 1 base, with 9 bases spanning the gap. This CDR3 comprises 14 residues. CDR3 amino acids: CASSMSFGNTEAFF. DNA of the CDR3: TGTGCCAGTAGTATGTCCTTCGGGAACACTGAAGCTTTCTTT.

This chain uses TRBV5-8 with TRBJ2-1; 12 nucleotides agree with TRBD1. The germline V gene encodes CDR1 SGHTS and CDR2 YDEGEE. The CDR3 extends over 16 amino acids. After removal of 2 bases from V and 6 bases from J, the junction contained 6 bases not matched to a gene. The chain's CDR3 is CASSFSGTGGINEQFF. For the CDR3, the DNA is TGTGCCAGCAGCTTTTCCGGGACAGGGGGCATCAATGAGCAGTTCTTC.

The V gene is TRBV2, the J gene TRBJ2-2; tentative D call: TRBD1 (5 bases). V was clipped by 2 bases and J by 5 bases, with 9 bases between them. Looked up from germline, CDR1 is SNHLY and CDR2 is FYNNEI. This CDR3 spans 14 amino acids. CDR3 in amino acids: CASSEQRQTGELFF. The CDR3 DNA sequence: TGTGCCAGCAGTGAACAGAGACAGACCGGGGAGCTGTTTTTT.

The rearrangement uses TRBV18 and TRBJ1-1; D is unresolved. With 3 bases removed from V and 2 bases from J, the gap between germline ends came to 19 bases. The CDR3 totals 17 residues. CDR1 KGHSH and CDR2 LQKENI come from the germline V gene. The CDR3 DNA reads TGTGCCAGCTCACCCGTTCAACAGATTCTTTCCAACACTGAAGCTTTCTTT. Protein sequence: CASSPVQQILSNTEAFF. The full variable domain, completed using reference TRBV18 and TRBJ1-1, is NAGVMQNPRHLVRRRGQEARLRCSPMKGHSHVYWYRQLPEEGLKFMVYLQKENIIDESGMPKERFSAEFPKEGPSILRIQQVVRGDSAAYFCASSPVQQILSNTEAFFGQGTRLTVV.

The chain uses TRBV18 and TRBJ1-1, with 9 bases fitting TRBD1. The CDR3 spans 14 residues. V lost 3 bases and J lost 4; bases outside the gene matches: 3. Germline values: CDR1 KGHSH, CDR2 LQKENI. CDR3 nucleotides: TGTGCCAGCTCACCCGTGGGACAGGGCACTGAAGCTTTCTTT. Its translation: CASSPVGQGTEAFF.

The V call is TRBV11-2, the J call TRBJ2-2; D might be TRBD1 (6 bases). V lost 2 bases to trimming and J lost 5 bases, with 9 bases between them. In germline, CDR1 is SGHAT, CDR2 FQNNGV. CDR3 length equals 14 residues. The CDR3 DNA is TGTGCCAGCAGCTTAAACAGGGAGACCGGGGAGCTGTTTTTT. Its translation: CASSLNRETGELFF.

J is TRBJ2-1 and V is TRBV7-2; 11 bases align to TRBD2. The CDR3 covers 15 residues. Looked up from germline, CDR1 is SGHTA and CDR2 is FQGNSA. V gave up 6 bases and J gave up 5 bases; unmatched junction bases: 6. The CDR3 here is CASRLGLAGNNEQFF. The CDR3 region has the DNA TGTGCCAGCAGGCTAGGACTAGCGGGTAACAATGAGCAGTTCTTC. Full variable domain (rest looked up from reference TRBV7-2 and TRBJ2-1): GAGVSQSPSNKVTEKGKDVELRCDPISGHTALYWYRQSLGQGLEFLIYFQGNSAPDKSGLPSDRFSAERTGGSVSTLTIQRTQQEDSAVYLCASRLGLAGNNEQFFGPGTRLTVL.

The gene calls are TRBV19 and TRBJ2-5; 10 bases are a match to TRBD2. This CDR3 spans 15 amino acids. J was trimmed by 5 bases and V by 6 bases; bases with no gene match: 9. The V gene's germline CDR1 is LNHDA and CDR2 SQIVND (reference sequence). CDR3 loop: CASSTAAGGRETQYF. For the CDR3, the DNA is TGTGCCAGTAGCACAGCAGCGGGAGGGCGGGAGACCCAGTACTTC.

This chain joins TRBV4-3 and TRBJ2-1; 10 bases map to TRBD2. Germline assignment: CDR1 LGHNA and CDR2 YSLEER. The CDR3 runs 19 residues. Trimming cost V 0 bases and J 5 bases; bases outside gene matches: 13. CDR3 protein: CASSQERLSGRASDNEQFF. DNA for the CDR3: TGCGCCAGCAGCCAAGAACGACTGAGCGGGAGGGCCTCGGACAATGAGCAGTTCTTC.

The chain carries TRBV18 and TRBJ1-2, with D unresolved. The CDR3 extends over 18 amino acids. The germline V and J ends were trimmed by 2 bases and 10 bases, with 29 bases remaining between them. CDR1 is KGHSH and CDR2 is LQKENI in the germline V gene. CDR3 in DNA: TGTGCCAGCTCACCAACAGCTCGACCTGGTTTTTCTCTTGTCGCCTACACCTTC. Encoded protein: CASSPTARPGFSLVAYTF.

This sequence joins TRBV2 and TRBJ1-1; D remains unclear. The CDR3 is made up of 13 amino acids. Germline V CDR1 and CDR2: SNHLY, FYNNEI. Trimming shortened V by 5 bases and J by 1 base, and 8 bases separated the two germline ends. CDR3 amino acids: CASSITANTEAFF. The CDR3 DNA reads TGTGCCAGCAGTATTACAGCGAACACTGAAGCTTTCTTT. The whole variable domain, filled in from reference TRBV2 and TRBJ1-1, reads EPEVTQTPSHQVTQMGQEVILRCVPISNHLYFYWYRQILGQKVEFLVSFYNNEISEKSEIFDDQFSVERPDGSNFTLKIRSTKLEDSAMYFCASSITANTEAFFGQGTRLTVV.

The chain is built from TRBV5-1 and TRBJ2-7, with 11 nucleotides matching TRBD2. V was pared by 0 bases and J by 4 bases, with 9 bases of the junction left unmatched. The CDR3 is made up of 17 amino acids. Germline V gene lookup returns CDR1 SGHRS and CDR2 YFSETQ. The CDR3 reads CASSLGPSGRYQYEQYF. CDR3 DNA: TGCGCCAGCAGCTTGGGGCCTAGCGGGAGGTATCAGTACGAGCAGTACTTC. Variable domain in full (rest from reference TRBV5-1 and TRBJ2-7): KAGVTQTPRYLIKTRGQQVTLSCSPISGHRSVSWYQQTPGQGLQFLFEYFSETQRNKGNFPGRFSGRQFSNSRSEMNVSTLELGDSALYLCASSLGPSGRYQYEQYFGPGTRLTVT.

The J gene is TRBJ2-7, the V gene TRBV4-1, with D possibly TRBD2 on 5 matching bases. With 0 bases removed from V and 4 bases from J, the gap between germline ends came to 7 bases. The CDR3 is 13 residues long. In germline, CDR1 is MGHRA, CDR2 YSYEKL. The CDR3 bases are TGCGCCAGCAGCCAAGAAACGGGGTACGAGCAGTACTTC. Its protein is CASSQETGYEQYF.

The chain has TRBV9 and TRBJ2-1, with a weak D call TRBD2 (5 bases). V lost 2 bases and J lost 13, with 16 bases in between. The CDR3 loop spans 13 amino acids. The germline gives CDR1 SGDLS, CDR2 YYNGEE. The CDR3 DNA follows: TGTGCCAGCAGCGTGGTGAGCGGCGGCCTCCAGTTCTTC. It codes for CASSVVSGGLQFF.

The V gene is TRBV5-4, the J gene TRBJ1-5; D not certain. Trimming left V 1 base short and J 1 base short, with 6 bases between. Germline V gene lookup returns CDR1 SGHNT and CDR2 YYREEE (reference sequence). The CDR3 totals 14 residues. CDR3 sequence reads: CASSLWQSNQPQHF. The CDR3 DNA reads TGTGCCAGCAGCTTGTGGCAAAGCAATCAGCCCCAGCATTTT.

This chain connects TRBV2 to TRBJ1-6; 7 bases line up with TRBD1. V trimming: 7 bases; J trimming: 4 bases; junction bases outside the gene matches: 7. The CDR3 length is 15 residues. Germline V CDR1 and CDR2: SNHLY, FYNNEI. CDR3 sequence (DNA): TGTGCCAGCAACAATCAGGACAGGTATAATTCACCCCTCCACTTT. The encoded protein is CASNNQDRYNSPLHF.

The chain joins TRBV5-1 to TRBJ2-3; 8 bases map to TRBD2. V gave up 4 bases and J gave up 5 bases; unmatched junction bases: 6. Germline V lookup: CDR1 SGHRS, CDR2 YFSETQ. This CDR3 is 14 amino acids long. CDR3 DNA sequence: TGCGCCAGCAGCGGTATAGCGGGACAAGATACGCAGTATTTT. Amino acids: CASSGIAGQDTQYF.

This rearrangement joins TRBV25-1 to TRBJ1-2; maybe TRBD1 (5 bases). V gave up 0 bases and J gave up 6 bases, with 17 bases separating them. Per germline, CDR1 MGHDK and CDR2 SYGVNS. The CDR3 extends over 16 amino acids. The CDR3 bases are TGTGCCAGCAGTGAATATGATGTACGGGGGGGAGATGGCTACACCTTC. It is translated as CASSEYDVRGGDGYTF.

The chain combines TRBV7-9 with TRBJ1-2, with TRBD1 matching 8 bases. Per germline, CDR1 SEHNR and CDR2 FQNEAQ (reference sequence). J gave up 6 bases and V 1 base, and 7 bases lay outside the gene matches. The CDR3 consists of 15 residues. This CDR3 is CASSLVETGEDGYTF. The CDR3 nucleotides read TGTGCCAGCAGCTTAGTCGAGACAGGGGAAGATGGCTACACCTTC.

V usage is TRBV5-1 and J usage is TRBJ1-2; 10 bases align to TRBD1. The CDR3 totals 15 residues. Germline CDR1 and CDR2: SGHRS and YFSETQ. The J segment lost 3 bases and the V segment lost 0 bases, leaving 2 bases of the junction unmatched. CDR3 loop: CASSLVGTGDYGYTF. DNA for the CDR3: TGCGCCAGCAGCTTGGTCGGGACAGGGGACTATGGCTACACCTTC.

The chain couples TRBV12-5 to TRBJ1-3, with D possibly matching TRBD1 (5 bases). The V end lost 0 bases, the J end lost 3 bases, and 9 bases lay between the germline ends. The CDR3 extends over 15 amino acids. Germline V gene lookup returns CDR1 LGHNT and CDR2 FRNRAP. CDR3 DNA: TGTGCTAGTGGTTTGGTAGTAGGGGTTGGAAACACCATATATTTT. It translates to CASGLVVGVGNTIYF.